The T cell receptor (beta chain) under discussion was sequenced for a study of blood T cell repertoires in COVID-19. Study-level background: Acute and convalescent COVID-19 specimens originated in the United States, Italy and Spain. The analysed material was cDNA or gDNA that came from T cells, B-cell-depleted T cells, or PBMCs.

Trimming pared 4 bases from V and 7 bases from J, leaving 11 bases between. From germline, CDR1 is SGHRS and CDR2 YFSETQ. CDR3 length: 12 amino acids. In this sample, this clone turned up once. Participants reported their clinical history, and cohort assignment relied on those reports. Each exposed participant met a COVID-19 case in the 2 weeks preceding study entry. Only in-frame clones appear in the TCRdb table, and some are missing; sequencing was by immunoSEQ multiplex PCR. The data contain about 220,000 clones, 90% of them singletons. This sequence was found in a young man who had been exposed to COVID-19. The genes are TRBV5-1 and TRBJ1-2; D not certain. Sequenced input: PBMCs or T cells enriched from blood (not recorded which). The CDR3 DNA reads TGCGCCAGCAGCCCCGTTACGGGTGGCTACACCTTC. Its translation is CASSPVTGGYTF.